The entry that follows covers one T cell receptor beta chain sequence. No antigen is known for it. The sample originates from a study of OX40 agonist ivuxolimab in advanced cancers. Study in general: It was permissible to have had prior anti-PD-1, anti-PD-L1 or anti-CTLA-4 therapy, and around 43% had some. The study's findings and limits: In CD8+ T cells, expanded clones were on average more numerous than in CD4+. Partial responders at 0.1-3.0 mg/kg showed near-lowest clonal expansion. Clones of CD4+ and CD8+ blood T cells grew by week 6 at doses of 0.1 to 3.0 mg/kg.

V was trimmed by 4 bases and J by 3 bases, leaving 17 bases between them. The CDR3 spans 15 residues. Germline V CDR1 and CDR2: SGHRS, YFSETQ. Data came from immunoSEQ multiplex PCR; TCRdb stores just in-frame clones and leaves some out. This table holds approximately 68,000 clones, 87% found once. The sequence was collected from an adult with an advanced solid tumor such as melanoma, head and neck, liver or kidney cancer. The genes are TRBV5-1 and TRBJ2-7, with D tentatively TRBD1 or TRBD2 (7 bases each). Sequencing used CD4+ or CD8+ T cells sorted from blood, obtained in a trial of the OX40 agonist ivuxolimab. CDR3 amino acids: CASSPRGGLVYEQYF. In DNA, the CDR3 is TGCGCCAGCAGCCCCAGGGGGGGCCTAGTCTACGAGCAGTACTTC.